What follows is one T cell receptor beta chain and its context. The antigen is unknown. The data originate from a study of cytomegalovirus exposure and HLA in healthy donors. PCR employed 60 Vbeta and 13 Jbeta primers. Assay: immunoSEQ multiplex PCR; the TCRdb copy retains only in-frame clones and omits some. The table has 80,000 or so clones, roughly 60% seen once. Overall study findings and caveats: Among TCR beta chains of equal frequency, HLA-associated ones were more clonally expanded in a later analysis. A missense DCLRE1C variant was associated with V- and J-gene trimming of TCR beta chains in a later analysis, and an independent cohort replicated the association.

The clonotype originates from a man aged 25-40 years in good health and CMV-seropositive. Material: PBMCs.

CDR3 nucleotide sequence: TGTGCCAGCAGCCCCTTGGGACACCTGAACACTGAAGCTTTCTTT. This codes for CASSPLGHLNTEAFF. The rearrangement joins TRBV9 to TRBJ1-1, with D possibly being TRBD1 (6 bases). Trimming shortened V by 4 bases and J by 0 bases, and 13 bases separated the two germline ends. Germline assignment: CDR1 SGDLS and CDR2 YYNGEE. The length of the CDR3 is 15 residues.